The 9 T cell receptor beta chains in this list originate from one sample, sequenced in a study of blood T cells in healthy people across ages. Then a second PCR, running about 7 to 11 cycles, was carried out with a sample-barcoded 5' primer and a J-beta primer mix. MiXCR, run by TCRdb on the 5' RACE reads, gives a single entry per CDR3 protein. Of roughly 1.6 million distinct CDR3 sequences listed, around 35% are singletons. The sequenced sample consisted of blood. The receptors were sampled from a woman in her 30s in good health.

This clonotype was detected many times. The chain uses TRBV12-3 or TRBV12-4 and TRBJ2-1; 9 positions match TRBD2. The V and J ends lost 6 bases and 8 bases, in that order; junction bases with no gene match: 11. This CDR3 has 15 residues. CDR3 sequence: CASSFSGRGSDEQFF. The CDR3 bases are TGTGCCAGCAGCTTTAGCGGGAGAGGTAGTGATGAGCAGTTCTTC.

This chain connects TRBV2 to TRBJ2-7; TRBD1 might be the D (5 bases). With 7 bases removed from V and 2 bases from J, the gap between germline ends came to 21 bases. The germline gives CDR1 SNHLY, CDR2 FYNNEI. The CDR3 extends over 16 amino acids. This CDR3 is CASTRWGRQSTYEQYF. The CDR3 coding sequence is TGTGCCAGCACCCGGTGGGGCAGACAATCGACCTACGAGCAGTACTTC. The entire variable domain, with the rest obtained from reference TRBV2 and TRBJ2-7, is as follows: EPEVTQTPSHQVTQMGQEVILRCVPISNHLYFYWYRQILGQKVEFLVSFYNNEISEKSEIFDDQFSVERPDGSNFTLKIRSTKLEDSAMYFCASTRWGRQSTYEQYFGPGTRLTVT.

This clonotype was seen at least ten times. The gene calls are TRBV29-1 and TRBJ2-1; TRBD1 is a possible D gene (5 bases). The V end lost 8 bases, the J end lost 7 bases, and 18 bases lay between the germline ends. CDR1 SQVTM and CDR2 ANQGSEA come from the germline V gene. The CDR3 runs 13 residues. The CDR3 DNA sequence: TGCAGCTTGGGGCTCTCCGGCCCTAATGAGCAGTTCTTC. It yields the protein CSLGLSGPNEQFF.

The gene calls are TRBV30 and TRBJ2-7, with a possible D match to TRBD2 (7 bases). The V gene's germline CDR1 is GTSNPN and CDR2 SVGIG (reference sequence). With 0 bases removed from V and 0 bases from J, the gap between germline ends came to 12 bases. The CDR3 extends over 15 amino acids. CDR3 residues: CAWSVGGGGSYEQYF. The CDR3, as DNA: TGTGCCTGGAGTGTTGGCGGGGGCGGCTCCTACGAGCAGTACTTC.

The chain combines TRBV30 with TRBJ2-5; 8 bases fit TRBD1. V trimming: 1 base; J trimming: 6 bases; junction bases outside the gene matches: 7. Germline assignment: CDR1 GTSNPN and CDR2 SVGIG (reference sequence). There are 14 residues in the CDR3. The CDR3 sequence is CAWSAAGGGQTQYF. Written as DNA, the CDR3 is TGTGCCTGGAGTGCCGCAGGGGGCGGACAGACCCAGTACTTC. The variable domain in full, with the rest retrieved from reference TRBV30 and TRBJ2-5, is SQTIHQWPATLVQPVGSPLSLECTVEGTSNPNLYWYRQAAGRGLQLLFYSVGIGQISSEVPQNLSASRPQDRQFILSSKKLLLSDSGFYLCAWSAAGGGQTQYFGPGTRLLVL.

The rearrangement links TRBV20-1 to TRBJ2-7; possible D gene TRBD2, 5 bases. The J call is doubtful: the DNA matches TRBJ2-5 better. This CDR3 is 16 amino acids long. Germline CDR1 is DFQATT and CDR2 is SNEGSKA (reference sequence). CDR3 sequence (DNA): TGCAGTGCTATCAACCCCCAGGACGGGAAATGGGGGACCCAGTACTTC. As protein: CSAINPQDGKWGTQYF.

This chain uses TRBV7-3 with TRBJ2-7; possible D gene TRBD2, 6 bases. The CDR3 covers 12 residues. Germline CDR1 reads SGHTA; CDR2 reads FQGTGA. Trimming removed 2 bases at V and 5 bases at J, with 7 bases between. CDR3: CASSLPSDEQYF. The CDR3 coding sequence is TGTGCCAGCAGCTTACCTAGCGACGAGCAGTACTTC.

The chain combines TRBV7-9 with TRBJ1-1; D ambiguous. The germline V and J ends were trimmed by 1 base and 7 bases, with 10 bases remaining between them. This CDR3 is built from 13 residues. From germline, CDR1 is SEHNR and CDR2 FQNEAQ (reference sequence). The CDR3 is CASSLVVGIEAFF. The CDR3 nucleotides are TGTGCCAGCAGCTTAGTGGTAGGGATTGAAGCTTTCTTT.

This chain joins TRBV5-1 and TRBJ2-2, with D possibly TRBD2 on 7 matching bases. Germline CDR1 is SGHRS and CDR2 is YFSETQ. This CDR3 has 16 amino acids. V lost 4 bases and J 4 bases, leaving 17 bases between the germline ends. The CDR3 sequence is CASSLGWGGVTGELFF. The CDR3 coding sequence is TGCGCCAGCAGCCTAGGTTGGGGGGGCGTCACCGGGGAGCTGTTTTTT. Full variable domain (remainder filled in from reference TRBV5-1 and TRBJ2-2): KAGVTQTPRYLIKTRGQQVTLSCSPISGHRSVSWYQQTPGQGLQFLFEYFSETQRNKGNFPGRFSGRQFSNSRSEMNVSTLELGDSALYLCASSLGWGGVTGELFFGEGSRLTVL.